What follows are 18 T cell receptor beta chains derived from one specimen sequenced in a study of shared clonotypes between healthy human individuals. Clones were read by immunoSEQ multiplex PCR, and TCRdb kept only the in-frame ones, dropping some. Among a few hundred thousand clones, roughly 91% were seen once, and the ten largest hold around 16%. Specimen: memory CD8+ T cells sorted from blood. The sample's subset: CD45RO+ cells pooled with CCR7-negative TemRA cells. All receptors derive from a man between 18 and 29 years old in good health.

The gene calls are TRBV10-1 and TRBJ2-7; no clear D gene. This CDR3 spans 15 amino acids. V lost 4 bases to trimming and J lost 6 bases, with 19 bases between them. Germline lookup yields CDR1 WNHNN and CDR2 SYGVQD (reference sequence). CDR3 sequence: CASSGAENPFFEQYF. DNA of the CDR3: TGCGCCAGCAGTGGGGCCGAGAATCCTTTTTTCGAGCAGTACTTC.

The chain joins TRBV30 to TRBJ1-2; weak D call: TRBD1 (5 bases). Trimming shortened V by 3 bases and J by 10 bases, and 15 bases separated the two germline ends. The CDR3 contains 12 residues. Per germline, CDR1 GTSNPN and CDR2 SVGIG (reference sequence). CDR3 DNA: TGTGCCTGGAGCCCAGGGCCTTTTGACTACACCTTC. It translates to CAWSPGPFDYTF.

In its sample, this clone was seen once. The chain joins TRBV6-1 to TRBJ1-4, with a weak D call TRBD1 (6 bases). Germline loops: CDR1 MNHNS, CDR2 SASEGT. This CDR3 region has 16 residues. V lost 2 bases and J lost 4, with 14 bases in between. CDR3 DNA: TGTGCCAGCAGTGAAAGTCCGGGGGCGCTTAATGAAAAACTGTTTTTT. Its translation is CASSESPGALNEKLFF.

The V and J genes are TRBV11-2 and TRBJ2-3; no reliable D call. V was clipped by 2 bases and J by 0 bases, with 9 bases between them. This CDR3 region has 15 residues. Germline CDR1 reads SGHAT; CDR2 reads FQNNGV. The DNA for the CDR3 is TGTGCCAGCAGCTTACGCCGAGCTAGCACAGATACGCAGTATTTT. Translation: CASSLRRASTDTQYF.

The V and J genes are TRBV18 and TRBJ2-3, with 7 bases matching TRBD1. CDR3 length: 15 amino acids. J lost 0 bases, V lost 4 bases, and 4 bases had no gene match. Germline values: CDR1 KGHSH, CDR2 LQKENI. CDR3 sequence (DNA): TGTGCCAGCTCACGGCAGGGGGTAAGCACAGATACGCAGTATTTT. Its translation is CASSRQGVSTDTQYF.

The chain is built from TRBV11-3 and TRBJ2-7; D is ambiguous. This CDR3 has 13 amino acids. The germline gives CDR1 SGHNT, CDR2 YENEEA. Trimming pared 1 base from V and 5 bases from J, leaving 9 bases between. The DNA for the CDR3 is TGTGCCAGCAGCTTAGGTCCGATTGACGAGCAGTACTTC. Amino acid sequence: CASSLGPIDEQYF.

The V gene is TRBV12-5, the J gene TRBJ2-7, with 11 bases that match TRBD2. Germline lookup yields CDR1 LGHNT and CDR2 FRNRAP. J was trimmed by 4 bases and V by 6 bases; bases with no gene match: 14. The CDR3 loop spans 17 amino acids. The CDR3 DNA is TGTGCTAGTGGATACCAGTCCGGGACTAGCGGCAAATACGAGCAGTACTTC. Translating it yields CASGYQSGTSGKYEQYF.

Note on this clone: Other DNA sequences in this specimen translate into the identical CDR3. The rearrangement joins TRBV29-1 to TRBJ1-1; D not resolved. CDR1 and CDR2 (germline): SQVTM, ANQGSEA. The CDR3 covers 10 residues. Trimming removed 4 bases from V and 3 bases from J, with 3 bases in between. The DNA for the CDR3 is TGCAGCGTTGCGGACACTGAAGCTTTCTTT. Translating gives CSVADTEAFF.

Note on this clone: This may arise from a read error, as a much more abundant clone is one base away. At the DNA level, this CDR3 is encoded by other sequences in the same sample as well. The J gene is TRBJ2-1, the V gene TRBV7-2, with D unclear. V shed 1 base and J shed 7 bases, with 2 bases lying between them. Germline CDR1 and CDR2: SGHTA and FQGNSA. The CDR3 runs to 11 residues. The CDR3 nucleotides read TGTGCCAGCAGCTTAGTTAATGAGCAGTTCTTC. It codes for CASSLVNEQFF.

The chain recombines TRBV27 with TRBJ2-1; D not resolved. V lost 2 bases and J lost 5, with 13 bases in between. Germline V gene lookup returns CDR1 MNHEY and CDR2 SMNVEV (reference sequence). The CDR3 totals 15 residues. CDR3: CASSLDVLPHNEQFF. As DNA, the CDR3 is TGTGCCAGCAGTTTAGACGTCCTCCCTCACAATGAGCAGTTCTTC.

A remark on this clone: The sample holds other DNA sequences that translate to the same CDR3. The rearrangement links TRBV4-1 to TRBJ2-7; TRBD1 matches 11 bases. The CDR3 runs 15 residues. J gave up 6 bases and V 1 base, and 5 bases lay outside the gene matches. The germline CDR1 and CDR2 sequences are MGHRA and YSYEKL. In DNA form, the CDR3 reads TGCGCCAGCAGCCAAGGAGGACAGGGGGCGTTCGAGCAGTACTTC. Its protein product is CASSQGGQGAFEQYF.

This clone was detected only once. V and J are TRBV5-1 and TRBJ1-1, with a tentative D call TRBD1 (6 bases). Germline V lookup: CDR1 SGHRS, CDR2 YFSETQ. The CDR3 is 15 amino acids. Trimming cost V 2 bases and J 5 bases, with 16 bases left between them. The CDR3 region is CASSFSAGGPTEAFF. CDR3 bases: TGCGCCAGCAGCTTTAGTGCTGGGGGCCCTACTGAAGCTTTCTTT.

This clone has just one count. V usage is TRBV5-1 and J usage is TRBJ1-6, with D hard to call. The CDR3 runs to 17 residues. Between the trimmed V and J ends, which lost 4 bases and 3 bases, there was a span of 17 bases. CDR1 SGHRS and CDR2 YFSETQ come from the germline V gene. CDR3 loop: CASSPRPGGLYNSPLHF. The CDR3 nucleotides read TGCGCCAGCAGCCCGAGACCGGGTGGGCTCTATAATTCACCCCTCCACTTT. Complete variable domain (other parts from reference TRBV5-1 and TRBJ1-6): KAGVTQTPRYLIKTRGQQVTLSCSPISGHRSVSWYQQTPGQGLQFLFEYFSETQRNKGNFPGRFSGRQFSNSRSEMNVSTLELGDSALYLCASSPRPGGLYNSPLHFGNGTRLTVT.

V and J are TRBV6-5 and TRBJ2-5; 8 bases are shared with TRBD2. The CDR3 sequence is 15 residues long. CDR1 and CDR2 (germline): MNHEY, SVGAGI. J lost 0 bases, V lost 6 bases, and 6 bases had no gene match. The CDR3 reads CASSLGGRNQETQYF. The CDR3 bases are TGTGCCAGCAGCCTGGGCGGGAGGAACCAAGAGACCCAGTACTTC.

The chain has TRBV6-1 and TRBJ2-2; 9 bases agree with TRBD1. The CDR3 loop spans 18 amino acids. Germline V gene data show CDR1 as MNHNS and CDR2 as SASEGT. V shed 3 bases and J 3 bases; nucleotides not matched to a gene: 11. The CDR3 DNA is TGTGCCAGCAGTGAGGGGACAGGGTGGGCAGAGGACACCGGGGAGCTGTTTTTT. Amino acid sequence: CASSEGTGWAEDTGELFF.

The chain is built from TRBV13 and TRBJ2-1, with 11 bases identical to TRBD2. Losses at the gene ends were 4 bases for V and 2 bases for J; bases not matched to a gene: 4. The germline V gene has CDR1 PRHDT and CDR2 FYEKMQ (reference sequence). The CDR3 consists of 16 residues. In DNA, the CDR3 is TGTGCCAGCAGCTCGCCGACTAGCGGGACCTACAATGAGCAGTTCTTC. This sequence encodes CASSSPTSGTYNEQFF.

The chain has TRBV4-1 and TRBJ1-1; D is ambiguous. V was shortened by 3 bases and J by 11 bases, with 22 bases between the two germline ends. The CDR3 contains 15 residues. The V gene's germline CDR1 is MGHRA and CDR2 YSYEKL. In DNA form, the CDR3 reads TGCGCCAGCAGCCAGGCCGTGGTGGCCCCAATTGGCGCTTTCTTT. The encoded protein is CASSQAVVAPIGAFF.

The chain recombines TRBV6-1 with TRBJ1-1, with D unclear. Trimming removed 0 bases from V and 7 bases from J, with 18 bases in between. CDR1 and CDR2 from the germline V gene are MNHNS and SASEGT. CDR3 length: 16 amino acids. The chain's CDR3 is CASSEAREAEDDEAFF. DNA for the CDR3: TGTGCCAGCAGTGAAGCGAGGGAGGCAGAGGACGATGAAGCTTTCTTT.